These 21 T cell receptor beta chains were all obtained from the same sample, sequenced in a study of CD8 T cells in ankylosing spondylitis. Findings and caveats of the study: The study identified a TCR beta motif of fewer than 10 highly homologous variants that appeared characteristic of ankylosing spondylitis blood.

Their recognized antigens are unknown. Each CDR3 protein is one row after TCRdb ran MiXCR on the 5' RACE reads. This sample has fewer than 650,000 distinct CDR3 sequences, with approximately 12% found just once. The sequenced sample was blood, either unsorted or a sorted T cell fraction (not recorded which). The source of these receptors is a male donor with ankylosing spondylitis.

The rearrangement uses TRBV5-5 and TRBJ2-5; 13 bases fit TRBD2. J gave up 4 bases and V 3 bases, and 6 bases lay outside the gene matches. Germline-derived CDR1 and CDR2 are SGHKS and YYEKEE (reference sequence). The CDR3 extends over 16 amino acids. The CDR3 region is CASSSRLAGGGETQYF. Written as DNA, the CDR3 is TGTGCCAGCAGCTCTAGACTAGCGGGAGGCGGAGAGACCCAGTACTTC.

This clonotype was counted a few times. The V gene is TRBV29-1, the J gene TRBJ2-5; D not resolved. Trimming shortened V by 4 bases and J by 3 bases, and 9 bases separated the two germline ends. The germline V gene has CDR1 SQVTM and CDR2 ANQGSEA. This CDR3 comprises 12 residues. The CDR3 here is CSVGQTEETQYF. The CDR3 DNA follows: TGCAGCGTTGGTCAAACCGAAGAGACCCAGTACTTC.

This clonotype has a count of ten or more. The rearrangement uses TRBV12-3 or TRBV12-4 and TRBJ2-1; perhaps TRBD1 as D (6 bases). Trimming removed 6 bases at V and 7 bases at J, with 16 bases between. This CDR3 is built from 14 residues. The CDR3 here is CASRQLTGGNEQFF. Written as DNA, the CDR3 is TGTGCCAGCAGGCAACTGACAGGAGGAAATGAGCAGTTCTTC.

This clonotype was counted at least ten times. CDR3 in amino acids: CSVIKGTSGTGELFF. DNA for the CDR3: TGCAGCGTTATAAAGGGGACTAGCGGCACCGGGGAGCTGTTTTTT. This rearrangement joins TRBV29-1 to TRBJ2-2; TRBD2 matches 11 bases. Germline values: CDR1 SQVTM, CDR2 ANQGSEA. This CDR3 is 15 amino acids long. Trimming cost V 5 bases and J 4 bases; bases outside gene matches: 6.

This clonotype was seen more than once but under ten times. The chain uses TRBV20-1 and TRBJ1-1; weak D call: TRBD1 (5 bases). The V gene's germline CDR1 is DFQATT and CDR2 SNEGSKA (reference sequence). The CDR3 runs 13 residues. Trimming took off 6 bases at V and 0 bases at J, with 11 bases between the two ends. The CDR3 DNA reads TGCAGTGCCCACGAGGACATGAACACTGAAGCTTTCTTT. Translation gives CSAHEDMNTEAFF.

The chain is built from TRBV7-9 and TRBJ2-7; D unresolved. This CDR3 comprises 12 residues. V was cut by 5 bases and J by 3 bases, with 8 bases left in between. Germline values: CDR1 SEHNR, CDR2 FQNEAQ (reference sequence). The CDR3 coding sequence is TGTGCCAGCAGCCCCCGGTTCTACGAGCAGTACTTC. Its protein is CASSPRFYEQYF.

The sample holds many counts of this clonotype. This chain links TRBV20-1 with TRBJ2-1; D is perhaps TRBD2 (7 bases). The CDR3 length is 15 residues. V was cut by 1 base and J by 4 bases, with 14 bases left in between. CDR1 is DFQATT and CDR2 is SNEGSKA in the germline V gene (reference sequence). The CDR3 region has the DNA TGCAGTGCTAGAGGAGGGGGGAGGGGTTACAATGAGCAGTTCTTC. It encodes CSARGGGRGYNEQFF.

The chain links TRBV7-8 to TRBJ1-1, with D perhaps matching TRBD1 (6 bases). V lost 4 bases and J 1 base, leaving 16 bases between the germline ends. The germline gives CDR1 SGHVS, CDR2 FQNEAQ. The CDR3 runs to 16 residues. The DNA for the CDR3 is TGTGCCAGCAGCTCGTCAGGGAGGGGGACGAACACTGAAGCTTTCTTT. This sequence encodes CASSSSGRGTNTEAFF.

Only a few counts were recorded for this clonotype. The V and J genes are TRBV7-2 and TRBJ2-3, with D perhaps matching TRBD1 (5 bases). V was pared by 5 bases and J by 6 bases, with 24 bases between. The CDR3 is 17 amino acids. In germline, CDR1 is SGHTA, CDR2 FQGNSA. CDR3: CASSQGPWALSRDTQYF. CDR3 nucleotides: TGTGCCAGCAGCCAGGGCCCGTGGGCGCTCTCAAGGGATACGCAGTATTTT.

V and J are TRBV12-5 and TRBJ1-1; D remains unclear. This CDR3 region has 14 residues. The germline V gene has CDR1 LGHNT and CDR2 FRNRAP. V lost 7 bases and J 2 bases, leaving 14 bases between the germline ends. CDR3 region: CASDPGGENTEAFF. In nucleotides, the CDR3 is TGTGCTAGTGACCCGGGCGGCGAAAACACTGAAGCTTTCTTT.

The genes are TRBV7-2 and TRBJ2-1; the match to TRBD1 covers 10 bases. Germline loops: CDR1 SGHTA, CDR2 FQGNSA. This CDR3 region has 15 residues. The V and J ends lost 3 bases and 9 bases, in that order; junction bases with no gene match: 8. CDR3 region: CASSFHRQGAAEQFF. The CDR3 coding sequence is TGTGCCAGCAGCTTCCACCGACAGGGGGCAGCTGAGCAGTTCTTC.

The rearrangement joins TRBV12-3 or TRBV12-4 to TRBJ2-7, with 7 positions matching TRBD1. V trimming: 6 bases; J trimming: 7 bases; junction bases outside the gene matches: 15. This CDR3 comprises 15 residues. CDR3 coding DNA: TGTGCCAGCAGCGGGATAAGACAGGGAGTGAGTGAGCAGTACTTC. The encoded protein is CASSGIRQGVSEQYF.

This clonotype was detected only a few times. The rearrangement uses TRBV2 and TRBJ2-3; the D gene is possibly TRBD2 (6 bases). In germline, CDR1 is SNHLY, CDR2 FYNNEI. The CDR3 extends over 12 amino acids. V was cut by 9 bases and J by 5 bases, with 12 bases left in between. The CDR3 loop reads CARADGGDTQYF. As DNA, the CDR3 is TGTGCCAGGGCGGACGGGGGAGATACGCAGTATTTT.

The sample holds many counts of this clonotype. The rearrangement joins TRBV27 to TRBJ2-1; 10 bases agree with TRBD2. Germline CDR1 is MNHEY and CDR2 is SMNVEV (reference sequence). V lost 2 bases, J lost 7 bases, and 17 bases stayed unmatched. The CDR3 has 19 amino acids. In nucleotides, the CDR3 is TGTGCCAGCAGTTTAAGGCTAGCGGGAGAATCCTCTGATTGGAATGAGCAGTTCTTC. Protein: CASSLRLAGESSDWNEQFF.

This clonotype was counted only a few times. This sequence joins TRBV2 and TRBJ2-7, with 9 bases that match TRBD1. J lost 1 base, V lost 5 bases, and 9 bases had no gene match. The CDR3 runs to 16 residues. The V gene's germline CDR1 is SNHLY and CDR2 FYNNEI. CDR3: CASSFYPGQGSYEQYF. The DNA of the CDR3 is TGTGCCAGCAGTTTCTATCCGGGACAGGGTTCCTACGAGCAGTACTTC.

This clonotype was detected a few times. As DNA, the CDR3 is TGCAGTGCTAGAGCTTGGACAGGGACAAGCACTGAAGCTTTCTTT. The encoded protein is CSARAWTGTSTEAFF. The chain employs TRBV20-1 and TRBJ1-1, with TRBD1 matching 8 bases. The V and J ends lost 1 base and 4 bases, in that order; junction bases with no gene match: 8. Germline V gene lookup returns CDR1 DFQATT and CDR2 SNEGSKA (reference sequence). The CDR3 loop spans 15 amino acids.

This clonotype was seen a handful of times. The chain employs TRBV27 and TRBJ2-3; no reliable D call. This CDR3 is built from 13 residues. Per the germline V gene, CDR1 is MNHEY and CDR2 is SMNVEV (reference sequence). V gave up 6 bases and J gave up 4 bases, with 11 bases separating them. The CDR3 nucleotides are TGTGCCAGCAGAGGAAATGGTGCAGATACGCAGTATTTT. Translating it yields CASRGNGADTQYF.

Regarding this clonotype: The junction departs from the called germline gene at one end, perhaps through a read error. The CDR3 DNA is TGTACCAGCAGCCCCCCAGGACGCAGGGGGCGAGATAATTCACCCCTCCACTTT. Amino acids: CTSSPPGRRGRDNSPLHF. This chain links TRBV12-3 or TRBV12-4 with TRBJ1-6, with 8 positions matching TRBD1. The CDR3 is made up of 18 amino acids.

This sequence joins TRBV29-1 and TRBJ2-1; the D is unclear. V lost 4 bases and J lost 8, with 9 bases in between. The CDR3 loop spans 11 amino acids. The germline V gene encodes CDR1 SQVTM and CDR2 ANQGSEA. The CDR3 reads CSVAGSDEQFF. The CDR3 region has the DNA TGCAGCGTTGCTGGATCCGATGAGCAGTTCTTC.

At least ten counts were recorded for this clonotype. V and J are TRBV12-3 or TRBV12-4 and TRBJ2-5, with TRBD1 matching over 7 bases. The length of the CDR3 is 12 residues. V shed 7 bases and J 3 bases; nucleotides not matched to a gene: 2. The CDR3 protein is CASTDREETQYF. In nucleotides, the CDR3 is TGTGCCAGCACCGACAGGGAAGAGACCCAGTACTTC.

This clonotype was detected ten times or more. This chain joins TRBV20-1 and TRBJ2-1; tentatively, D is TRBD1 (6 bases). The CDR3 length is 17 residues. V was cut by 0 bases and J by 0 bases, with 15 bases left in between. CDR1 is DFQATT, CDR2 SNEGSKA, per germline (reference sequence). CDR3 sequence reads: CSARDDDRLSSYNEQFF. For the CDR3, the DNA is TGCAGTGCTAGAGATGATGACAGGCTTAGCTCCTACAATGAGCAGTTCTTC.